One and the same sample provided the 26 T cell receptor beta chains below, sequenced in a study of early T cells in non-severe SARS-CoV-2 infection (dated by TCRdb to about 2021). Libraries were constructed by 5' RACE. Sequencing used a NextSeq 500. In TCRdb, the public reads were trimmed at Q25 with fastp and aligned with MiXCR, with productive beta chains retained. When rows share a CDR3 protein, they turn into one entry using the most common DNA and genes. The sample profile shows 53,000 or so distinct CDR3 sequences; less than 15% of them were found once. The ten largest make up about 2.7% of the sample. The material was whole blood, obtained at baseline. The source is an adult who was a healthcare worker with PCR-confirmed SARS-CoV-2 infection or an uninfected control (not recorded which).

This clonotype was observed a few times. The chain couples TRBV28 to TRBJ2-7, with D unresolved. CDR1 MDHEN and CDR2 SYDVKM come from the germline V gene. The V end lost 7 bases, the J end lost 2 bases, and 12 bases lay between the germline ends. The CDR3 has 13 amino acids. The CDR3 sequence is CASTQDGPYEQYF. For the CDR3, the DNA is TGTGCCAGCACCCAGGACGGACCCTACGAGCAGTACTTC.

Written as DNA, the CDR3 is TGCGCCAGCAGCCCTACCCCGGGACTAGCGACAGATACGCAGTATTTT. Translation gives CASSPTPGLATDTQYF. This chain joins TRBV5-1 and TRBJ2-3, with 10 bases lining up with TRBD2. This CDR3 has 16 amino acids. Unmatched junction bases numbered 8, after V lost 4 bases and J lost 3 bases. Germline lookup yields CDR1 SGHRS and CDR2 YFSETQ.

This clonotype was counted at least ten times. This chain joins TRBV9 and TRBJ2-7; D gene uncertain. This CDR3 is 13 amino acids long. Trimming stripped 4 bases from V and 3 bases from J, with 11 bases between. Germline V gene lookup returns CDR1 SGDLS and CDR2 YYNGEE. CDR3 in amino acids: CASSPQRDYEQYF. CDR3 DNA: TGTGCCAGCAGCCCTCAGCGAGACTACGAGCAGTACTTC. The full variable domain, rest sourced from reference TRBV9 and TRBJ2-7, is DSGVTQTPKHLITATGQRVTLRCSPRSGDLSVYWYQQSLDQGLQFLIQYYNGEERAKGNILERFSAQQFPDLHSELNLSSLELGDSALYFCASSPQRDYEQYFGPGTRLTVT.

This clonotype was counted only a few times. V and J are TRBV6-2 or TRBV6-3 and TRBJ2-1, with 10 nucleotides matching TRBD2. J was trimmed by 4 bases and V by 6 bases; bases with no gene match: 12. Germline V lookup: CDR1 MNHEY, CDR2 SVGEGT. CDR3 length equals 17 residues. Here the CDR3 reads CASSNPGPSGSYNEQFF. The CDR3 DNA reads TGTGCCAGCAGCAACCCCGGACCTAGCGGGAGTTACAATGAGCAGTTCTTC.

This clonotype was seen ten or more times. The chain has TRBV10-1 and TRBJ2-7; 7 nucleotides line up with TRBD2. Germline V gene data show CDR1 as WNHNN and CDR2 as SYGVQD (reference sequence). This CDR3 region has 13 residues. Losses at the gene ends were 8 bases for V and 1 base for J; bases not matched to a gene: 5. CDR3 sequence (DNA): TGCGCCAGCGCGCGAGCGGGATCCTACGAGCAGTACTTC. Protein sequence: CASARAGSYEQYF.

This clonotype was detected a few times. The chain has TRBV12-3 or TRBV12-4 and TRBJ1-2; D unresolved. The CDR3 runs to 12 residues. V was clipped by 7 bases and J by 0 bases, with 6 bases between them. The CDR3 DNA is TGTGCCAGCATGGCAGCTAACTATGGCTACACCTTC. This encodes CASMAANYGYTF.

V is TRBV20-1 and J is TRBJ2-7, with 7 bases identical to TRBD2. The CDR3 is 13 amino acids. Germline V gives CDR1 DFQATT, CDR2 SNEGSKA (reference sequence). The CDR3 DNA reads TGCACGCCACTACTAGCGCACTCCTACGAGCAGTACTTC. It translates to CTPLLAHSYEQYF.

This clonotype occurred a few times. V gene TRBV20-1 combines with J gene TRBJ2-7; D unresolved. Trimming left V 0 bases short and J 0 bases short, with 9 bases between. The CDR3 is 14 amino acids. Per germline, CDR1 DFQATT and CDR2 SNEGSKA (reference sequence). CDR3 sequence reads: CSARDVTHSYEQYF. The DNA for the CDR3 is TGCAGTGCTAGAGATGTGACTCACTCCTACGAGCAGTACTTC.

The V and J genes are TRBV15 and TRBJ2-2, with TRBD2 matching 8 bases. Germline CDR1 reads LNHNV; CDR2 reads YYDKDF (reference sequence). Trimming took 6 bases from V and 6 from J; bases not matched to a gene: 6. This CDR3 region has 14 residues. The CDR3 coding sequence is TGTGCCACCAGGTCCGGGAGGGCCTCCGGGGAGCTGTTTTTT. This gives the protein CATRSGRASGELFF.

The CDR3 coding sequence is TGTGCCAGCAGTGAAAATGACAGGGGGAACACTGAAGCTTTCTTT. This translates into CASSENDRGNTEAFF. The rearrangement uses TRBV6-1 and TRBJ1-1; 8 bases are a match to TRBD1. The CDR3 is 15 amino acids. Germline V CDR1 and CDR2: MNHNS, SASEGT. The trim removed 2 bases at V and 1 base at J, leaving 3 bases unmatched.

V and J are TRBV7-9 and TRBJ2-1, with D hard to call. Trimming took off 3 bases at V and 0 bases at J, with 15 bases between the two ends. This CDR3 has 17 residues. Germline-derived CDR1 and CDR2 are SEHNR and FQNEAQ (reference sequence). The CDR3: CASSFEWSRSSYNEQFF. The CDR3 nucleotides read TGTGCCAGCAGCTTTGAGTGGTCGAGGAGCTCCTACAATGAGCAGTTCTTC.

This clonotype has more than one count but fewer than ten. This chain joins TRBV28 and TRBJ2-2; D is possibly TRBD2 (5 bases). Germline CDR1 reads MDHEN; CDR2 reads SYDVKM. V dropped 3 bases and J dropped 2 bases, with 10 bases sitting between them. CDR3 length equals 15 residues. The CDR3 DNA reads TGTGCCAGCAGTTTCAGGCGGGCCAACACCGGGGAGCTGTTTTTT. Amino acids: CASSFRRANTGELFF.

The CDR3 loop reads CASSIAGGSSNYGYTF. The DNA for the CDR3 is TGTGCCAGTAGTATTGCCGGGGGGAGTTCTAACTATGGCTACACCTTC. V is TRBV19 and J is TRBJ1-2; weak D call: TRBD1 (5 bases). Trimming removed 3 bases at V and 0 bases at J, with 14 bases between. This CDR3 is 16 amino acids long. The V gene's germline CDR1 is LNHDA and CDR2 SQIVND (reference sequence).

The chain combines TRBV4-3 with TRBJ2-4; D unresolved. The V and J ends lost 0 bases and 1 base respectively, with 16 bases between them. Germline V CDR1 and CDR2: LGHNA, YSLEER. The CDR3 has 18 residues. The chain's CDR3 is CASSQDGDSLLAKNIQYF. Written as DNA, the CDR3 is TGCGCCAGCAGCCAAGATGGGGATAGCCTTCTGGCCAAAAACATTCAGTACTTC.

A few counts support this clonotype. V usage is TRBV4-2 and J usage is TRBJ1-2, with a weak D call TRBD1 (5 bases). Per the germline V gene, CDR1 is LGHNA and CDR2 is YNFKEQ. The V and J ends lost 0 bases and 6 bases respectively, with 11 bases between them. This CDR3 is 14 amino acids long. DNA of the CDR3: TGTGCCAGCAGCCAAGAATGGGCAGGGAATGGCTACACCTTC. As protein: CASSQEWAGNGYTF.

The chain joins TRBV28 to TRBJ2-1; no definite D call. There are 11 residues in the CDR3. V lost 4 bases and J lost 12, with 10 bases in between. Germline CDR1 reads MDHEN; CDR2 reads SYDVKM. CDR3 in amino acids: CASSSFYGQFF. The CDR3 DNA reads as TGTGCCAGCAGTTCCTTTTACGGGCAGTTCTTC.

This clonotype appeared many times. The chain has TRBV7-9 and TRBJ2-3, with 7 bases lining up with TRBD2. V lost 6 bases and J lost 2; bases outside the gene matches: 5. This CDR3 has 14 residues. Germline CDR1 SEHNR, CDR2 FQNEAQ (reference sequence). The CDR3 DNA reads TGTGCCAGCAGAGGACTAGTCCCCACAGATACGCAGTATTTT. It encodes CASRGLVPTDTQYF.

The gene calls are TRBV20-1 and TRBJ2-6; no reliable D call. Trimming took off 3 bases at V and 0 bases at J, with 6 bases between the two ends. Looked up from germline, CDR1 is DFQATT and CDR2 is SNEGSKA (reference sequence). The CDR3 covers 14 residues. This chain's CDR3 is CSASQFSGANVLTF. In DNA, the CDR3 is TGCAGTGCTAGCCAATTCTCTGGGGCCAACGTCCTGACTTTC.

This clonotype appeared once. The CDR3 sequence is CASSERTSGNNEQFF. Written as DNA, the CDR3 is TGTGCCAGCAGCGAGCGGACTAGCGGAAACAATGAGCAGTTCTTC. The chain uses TRBV7-9 and TRBJ2-1, with TRBD2 matching over 10 bases. The CDR3 has 15 amino acids. Germline trimming cut 5 bases from V and 5 bases from J; bases unmatched to any gene: 6. Germline CDR1 SEHNR, CDR2 FQNEAQ (reference sequence).

This sequence joins TRBV7-2 and TRBJ2-3; 10 bases match TRBD2. Germline values: CDR1 SGHTA, CDR2 FQGNSA. Trimming cost V 1 base and J 4 bases; bases outside gene matches: 5. CDR3 length equals 16 residues. The CDR3 nucleotides read TGTGCCAGCAGCTTAGATAGCGGGAGGTTGGCAGATACGCAGTATTTT. It specifies CASSLDSGRLADTQYF.

This chain connects TRBV10-3 to TRBJ2-7; TRBD1 agrees at 9 bases. Looked up from germline, CDR1 is ENHRY and CDR2 is SYGVKD. The CDR3 has 13 residues. The V segment lost 8 bases and the J segment 3 bases; nucleotides outside the gene matches: 5. The CDR3 region is CAIGPGQGYEQYF. CDR3 bases: TGTGCCATCGGCCCGGGACAGGGCTACGAGCAGTACTTC.

This sequence joins TRBV10-3 and TRBJ2-7; 13 positions agree with TRBD2. This CDR3 is 21 amino acids long. V lost 5 bases and J lost 4; bases outside the gene matches: 23. Germline values: CDR1 ENHRY, CDR2 SYGVKD. The CDR3 region has the DNA TGTGCCATCAGTACTCAACCGGGACTAGCGGGATTGGGCCCCGAGACTTACGAGCAGTACTTC. Protein product: CAISTQPGLAGLGPETYEQYF.

Many counts were recorded for this clonotype. The rearrangement links TRBV2 to TRBJ2-1; D is perhaps TRBD2 (5 bases). From germline, CDR1 is SNHLY and CDR2 FYNNEI. V lost 6 bases, J lost 5 bases, and 17 bases lay in between. This CDR3 region has 15 residues. CDR3 sequence reads: CASRKDSSPHNEQFF. Written as DNA, the CDR3 is TGTGCCAGCAGGAAGGACTCCTCGCCCCACAATGAGCAGTTCTTC.

In its sample, this clonotype was seen a few times. The rearrangement uses TRBV6-9 and TRBJ2-7; 10 bases match TRBD2. CDR1 is MNHGY and CDR2 is SVAAGI in the germline V gene. V lost 0 bases and J lost 4; bases outside the gene matches: 6. The CDR3 length is 16 residues. CDR3 amino acids: CASSYSTSGRTYEQYF. CDR3 DNA sequence: TGTGCCAGCAGTTATTCGACTAGCGGGCGAACATACGAGCAGTACTTC.

This clonotype appeared a single time. The rearrangement uses TRBV7-8 and TRBJ1-2; D gene ambiguous. Trimming left V 0 bases short and J 0 bases short, with 8 bases between. This CDR3 region has 15 residues. The germline CDR1 and CDR2 sequences are SGHVS and FQNEAQ. This CDR3 reads CASSLARSANYGYTF. The CDR3 DNA sequence: TGTGCCAGCAGCTTAGCGCGGTCAGCTAACTATGGCTACACCTTC. The full variable domain, completed using reference TRBV7-8 and TRBJ1-2, is GAGVSQSPRYKVAKRGQDVALRCDPISGHVSLFWYQQALGQGPEFLTYFQNEAQLDKSGLPSDRFFAERPEGSVSTLKIQRTQQEDSAVYLCASSLARSANYGYTFGSGTRLTVV.

This clonotype was seen a handful of times. This rearrangement joins TRBV7-8 to TRBJ1-6; unclear D gene. The CDR3 is 13 residues long. The V gene's germline CDR1 is SGHVS and CDR2 FQNEAQ. V lost 3 bases, J lost 8 bases, and 8 bases lay in between. The DNA for the CDR3 is TGTGCCAGCAGCTTTAACAGATATTCACCCCTCCACTTT. This encodes CASSFNRYSPLHF.